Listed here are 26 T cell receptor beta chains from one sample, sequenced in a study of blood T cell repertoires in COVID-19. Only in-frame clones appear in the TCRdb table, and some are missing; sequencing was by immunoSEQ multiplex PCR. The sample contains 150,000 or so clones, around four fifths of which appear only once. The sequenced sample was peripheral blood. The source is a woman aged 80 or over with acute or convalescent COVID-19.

CDR3 in DNA: TGTGCCAGCAGTTTAAACCGACAGGGCGGTCAGCCCCAGCATTTT. This codes for CASSLNRQGGQPQHF. This chain connects TRBV27 to TRBJ1-5; 7 bases agree with TRBD1. The CDR3 is 15 amino acids. The V gene's germline CDR1 is MNHEY and CDR2 SMNVEV (reference sequence). J was trimmed by 6 bases and V by 2 bases; bases with no gene match: 7.

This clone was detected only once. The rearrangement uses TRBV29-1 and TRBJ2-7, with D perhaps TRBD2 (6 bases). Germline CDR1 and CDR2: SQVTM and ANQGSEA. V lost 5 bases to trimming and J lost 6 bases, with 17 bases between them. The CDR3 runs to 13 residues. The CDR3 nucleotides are TGCAGCGTTCTTCTCGGGAGTTCGGCCGAGCAGTACTTC. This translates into CSVLLGSSAEQYF.

The CDR3 protein is CAWREGASGNTIYF. Here the CDR3 DNA reads TGTGCCTGGAGGGAAGGGGCTTCTGGAAACACCATATATTTT. The V and J genes are TRBV30 and TRBJ1-3, with D maybe TRBD1 (5 bases). The CDR3 covers 14 residues. Between the trimmed V and J ends, which lost 3 bases and 1 base, there was a span of 10 bases. Per germline, CDR1 GTSNPN and CDR2 SVGIG (reference sequence).

The CDR3 DNA reads as TGTGCCAGCAGCCACGGGACAGAGGGAAACATTCAGTACTTC. This codes for CASSHGTEGNIQYF. The genes are TRBV3-1 (or the pseudogene TRBV3-2) and TRBJ2-4; 7 bases are shared with TRBD1. J was trimmed by 6 bases and V by 3 bases; bases with no gene match: 5. Germline CDR1 and CDR2: LGHDT and YNNKEL (reference sequence). CDR3 length equals 14 residues.

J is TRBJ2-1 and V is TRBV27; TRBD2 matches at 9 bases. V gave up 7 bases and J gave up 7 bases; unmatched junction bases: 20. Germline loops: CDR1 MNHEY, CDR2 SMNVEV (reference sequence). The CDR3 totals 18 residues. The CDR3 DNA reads TGTGCCAGCACCCTCGCTGGGGGTAGCGGGAGAATCAATAATGAGCAGTTCTTC. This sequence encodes CASTLAGGSGRINNEQFF.

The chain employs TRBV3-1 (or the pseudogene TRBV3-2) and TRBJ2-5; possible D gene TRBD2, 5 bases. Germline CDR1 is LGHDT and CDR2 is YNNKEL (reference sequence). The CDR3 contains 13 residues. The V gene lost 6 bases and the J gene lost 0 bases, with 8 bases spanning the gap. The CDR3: CASRGEDQETQYF. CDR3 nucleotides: TGTGCCAGCAGGGGAGAGGACCAAGAGACCCAGTACTTC.

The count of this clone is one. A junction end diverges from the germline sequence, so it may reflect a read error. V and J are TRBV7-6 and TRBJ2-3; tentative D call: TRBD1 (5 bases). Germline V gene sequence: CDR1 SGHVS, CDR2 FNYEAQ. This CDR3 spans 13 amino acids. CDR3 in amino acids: CASSLVRGDTQYF. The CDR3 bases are TGTGCCAGCAGTTTAGTAAGGGGAGATACGCAGTATTTT.

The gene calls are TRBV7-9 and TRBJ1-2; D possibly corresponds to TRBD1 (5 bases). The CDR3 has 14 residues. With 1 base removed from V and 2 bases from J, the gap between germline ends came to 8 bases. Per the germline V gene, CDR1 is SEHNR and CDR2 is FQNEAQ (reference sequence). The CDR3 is CASSLGAGNYGYTF. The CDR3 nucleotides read TGTGCCAGCAGCTTAGGGGCAGGGAACTATGGCTACACCTTC.

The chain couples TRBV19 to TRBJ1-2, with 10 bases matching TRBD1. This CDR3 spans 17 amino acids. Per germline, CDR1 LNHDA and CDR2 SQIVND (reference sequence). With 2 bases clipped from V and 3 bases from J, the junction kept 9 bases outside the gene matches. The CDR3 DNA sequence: TGTGCCAGTAGTATACAGGGACAGGGGACGGAGTACTATGGCTACACCTTC. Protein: CASSIQGQGTEYYGYTF.

CDR3 residues: CASSRGNNEKLFF. CDR3 sequence (DNA): TGTGCCAGTAGCCGAGGAAACAATGAAAAACTGTTTTTT. This chain connects TRBV19 to TRBJ1-4; D uncertain. This CDR3 spans 13 amino acids. Per the germline V gene, CDR1 is LNHDA and CDR2 is SQIVND (reference sequence). Trimming pared 6 bases from V and 5 bases from J, leaving 10 bases between. Looking up the rest from reference TRBV19 and TRBJ1-4 gives the full variable domain: DGGITQSPKYLFRKEGQNVTLSCEQNLNHDAMYWYRQDPGQGLRLIYYSQIVNDFQKGDIAEGYSVSREKKESFPLTVTSAQKNPTAFYLCASSRGNNEKLFFGSGTQLSVL.

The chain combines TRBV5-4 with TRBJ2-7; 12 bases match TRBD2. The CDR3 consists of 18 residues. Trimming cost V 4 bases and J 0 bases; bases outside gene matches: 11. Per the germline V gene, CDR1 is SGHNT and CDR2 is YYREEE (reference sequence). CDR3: CASSPTLAGGSNSYEQYF. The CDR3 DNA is TGTGCCAGCAGCCCAACACTAGCGGGAGGTTCCAACTCCTACGAGCAGTACTTC.

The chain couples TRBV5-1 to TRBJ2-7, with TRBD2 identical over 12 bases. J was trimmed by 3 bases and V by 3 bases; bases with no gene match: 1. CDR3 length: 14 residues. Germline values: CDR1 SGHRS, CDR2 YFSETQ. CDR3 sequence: CASSWGLAGYEQYF. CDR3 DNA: TGCGCCAGCAGCTGGGGACTAGCGGGCTACGAGCAGTACTTC.

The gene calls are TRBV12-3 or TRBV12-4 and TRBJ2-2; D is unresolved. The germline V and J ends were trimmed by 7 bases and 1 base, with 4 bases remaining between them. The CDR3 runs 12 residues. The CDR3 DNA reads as TGTGCCAGCATCTTGAACACCGGGGAGCTGTTTTTT. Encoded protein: CASILNTGELFF.

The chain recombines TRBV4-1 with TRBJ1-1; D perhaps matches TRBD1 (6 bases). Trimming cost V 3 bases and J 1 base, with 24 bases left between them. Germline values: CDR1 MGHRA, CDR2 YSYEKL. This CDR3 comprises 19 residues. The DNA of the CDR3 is TGCGCCAGCAGCCACCCAAAAAGCGAGCAGGGGAGAGGGAACACTGAAGCTTTCTTT. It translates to CASSHPKSEQGRGNTEAFF.

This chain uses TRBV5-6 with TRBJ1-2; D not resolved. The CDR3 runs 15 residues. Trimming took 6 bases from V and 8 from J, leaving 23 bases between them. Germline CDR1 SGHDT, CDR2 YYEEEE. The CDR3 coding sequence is TGTGCCAGCATCCGAGGGTCGGGCTACGCGGGAGGCTACACCTTC. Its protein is CASIRGSGYAGGYTF.

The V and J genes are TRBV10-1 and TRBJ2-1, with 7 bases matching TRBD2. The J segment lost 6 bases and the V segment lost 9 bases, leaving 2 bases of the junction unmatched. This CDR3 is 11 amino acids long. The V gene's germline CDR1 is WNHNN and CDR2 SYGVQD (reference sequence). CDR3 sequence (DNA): TGCGCCAGTGCGGGAGCCAATGAGCAGTTCTTC. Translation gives CASAGANEQFF.

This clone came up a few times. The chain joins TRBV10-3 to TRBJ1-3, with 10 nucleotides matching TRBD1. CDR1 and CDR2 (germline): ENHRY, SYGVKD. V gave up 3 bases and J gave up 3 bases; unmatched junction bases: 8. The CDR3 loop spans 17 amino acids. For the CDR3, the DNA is TGTGCCATCAGTGACCCCCCGGGACAGGGGATTGGAAACACCATATATTTT. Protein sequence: CAISDPPGQGIGNTIYF.

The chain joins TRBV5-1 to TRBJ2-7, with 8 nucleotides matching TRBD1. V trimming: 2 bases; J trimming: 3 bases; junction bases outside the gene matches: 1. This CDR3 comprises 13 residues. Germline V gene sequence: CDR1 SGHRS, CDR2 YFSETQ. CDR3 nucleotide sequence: TGCGCCAGCAGCTTCGACAGGGGCTACGAGCAGTACTTC. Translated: CASSFDRGYEQYF.

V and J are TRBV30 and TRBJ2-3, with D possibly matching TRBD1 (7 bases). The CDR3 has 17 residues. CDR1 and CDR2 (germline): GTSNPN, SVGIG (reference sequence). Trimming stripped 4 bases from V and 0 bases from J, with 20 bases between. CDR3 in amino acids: CAWTIEGAGISTDTQYF. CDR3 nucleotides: TGTGCCTGGACCATCGAGGGGGCGGGGATTAGCACAGATACGCAGTATTTT.

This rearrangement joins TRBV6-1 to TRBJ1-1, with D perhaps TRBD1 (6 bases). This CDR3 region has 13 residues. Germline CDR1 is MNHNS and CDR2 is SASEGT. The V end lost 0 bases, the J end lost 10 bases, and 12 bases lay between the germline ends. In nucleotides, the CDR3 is TGTGCCAGCAGTGAAGCCTCTACAGGGAGAGCTTTCTTT. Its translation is CASSEASTGRAFF.

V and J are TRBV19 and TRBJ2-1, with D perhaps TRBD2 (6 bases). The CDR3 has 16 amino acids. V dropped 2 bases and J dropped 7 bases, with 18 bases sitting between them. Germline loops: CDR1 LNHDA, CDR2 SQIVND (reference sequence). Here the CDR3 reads CASSISKTPGGNEQFF. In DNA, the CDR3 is TGTGCCAGTAGTATATCAAAGACCCCAGGAGGGAATGAGCAGTTCTTC.

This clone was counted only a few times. The CDR3 DNA reads as TGCGCCAGCAGCCAAGATTGGCAGGGAGGGCGGCCCCAGCATTTT. Translating it yields CASSQDWQGGRPQHF. This sequence joins TRBV4-1 and TRBJ1-5; D is possibly TRBD1 (5 bases). The V end lost 0 bases, the J end lost 9 bases, and 15 bases lay between the germline ends. This CDR3 comprises 15 residues. Looked up from germline, CDR1 is MGHRA and CDR2 is YSYEKL.

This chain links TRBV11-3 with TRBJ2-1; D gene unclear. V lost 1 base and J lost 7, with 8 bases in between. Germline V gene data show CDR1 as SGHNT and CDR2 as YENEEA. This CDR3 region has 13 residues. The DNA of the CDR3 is TGTGCCAGCAGCTTAGGTCCCTTTAATGAGCAGTTCTTC. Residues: CASSLGPFNEQFF.

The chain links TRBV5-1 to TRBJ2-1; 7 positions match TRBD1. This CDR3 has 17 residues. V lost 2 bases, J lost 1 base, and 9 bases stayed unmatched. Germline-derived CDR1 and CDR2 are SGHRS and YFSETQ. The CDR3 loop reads CASSLLTGVLSYNEQFF. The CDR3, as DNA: TGCGCCAGCAGCTTACTTACAGGGGTCTTATCCTACAATGAGCAGTTCTTC.

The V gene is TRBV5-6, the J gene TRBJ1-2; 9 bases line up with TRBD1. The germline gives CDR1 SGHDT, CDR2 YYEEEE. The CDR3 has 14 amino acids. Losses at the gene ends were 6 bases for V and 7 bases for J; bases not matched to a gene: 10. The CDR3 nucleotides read TGTGCCAGCATCCCATTACAGGGGGCGGGTGGCTACACCTTC. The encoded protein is CASIPLQGAGGYTF.

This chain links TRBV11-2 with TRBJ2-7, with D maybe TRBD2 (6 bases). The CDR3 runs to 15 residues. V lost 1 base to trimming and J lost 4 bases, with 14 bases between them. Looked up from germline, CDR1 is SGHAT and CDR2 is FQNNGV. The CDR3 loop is CASSLVPAGIYEQYF. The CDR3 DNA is TGTGCCAGCAGCTTAGTGCCAGCGGGCATTTACGAGCAGTACTTC. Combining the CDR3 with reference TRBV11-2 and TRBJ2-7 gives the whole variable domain EAGVAQSPRYKIIEKRQSVAFWCNPISGHATLYWYQQILGQGPKLLIQFQNNGVVDDSQLPKDRFSAERLKGVDSTLKIQPAKLEDSAVYLCASSLVPAGIYEQYFGPGTRLTVT.